This T cell receptor beta chain is from a study of PD-L1 blockade in urothelial cancer. TCRdb's table, derived via immunoSEQ multiplex PCR, lists solely in-frame clones and lacks some. Altogether around 45,000 clones are present, 75% to 90% being singletons, with the ten largest covering approximately 2%. Specified time point: pretreatment peripheral blood. The TCR sequence derives from a man aged 45-65 years with urothelial cancer. Here the sequenced sample was PBMCs, taken around atezolizumab (anti-PD-L1) treatment.

DNA of the CDR3: TGTGCCAGCAGTGGAGCAATGAGACTGTTTTTT. This sequence encodes CASSGAMRLFF. V usage is TRBV2 and J usage is TRBJ1-4; no firm D call. The length of the CDR3 is 11 residues. Germline V gene data show CDR1 as SNHLY and CDR2 as FYNNEI. The ends were cut back, 4 bases at V and 13 bases at J, with 10 bases in the middle.